This TCR beta chain comes out of a study of PD-L1 blockade in urothelial cancer. Across the study: Analyses used blood from 3 weeks (second dose) and 6 weeks after treatment start. Blood samples had a median of approximately 150,000 T cells.

Generated by immunoSEQ multiplex PCR, the TCRdb table keeps only in-frame clones and is missing some. This table holds about 35,000 clones, over 75% found once. Between 1 and 8 samples, pretreatment and on-treatment, were given by each patient. The CDR3 loop spans 15 amino acids. The V gene's germline CDR1 is SGHTA and CDR2 FQGTGA. Losses at the gene ends were 4 bases for V and 5 bases for J; bases not matched to a gene: 5. The clonotype comes from an older man with urothelial cancer. Specimen: PBMCs, collected around atezolizumab (anti-PD-L1) treatment. The rearrangement joins TRBV7-3 to TRBJ2-1, with 10 bases aligning to TRBD2. CDR3 DNA sequence: TGTGCCAGCAGCTCGGAGCGGGGGGGAAACAATGAGCAGTTCTTC. It specifies CASSSERGGNNEQFF.